This TCR beta chain was identified during a study of T cell changes during pregnancy in multiple sclerosis. This CDR3 contains 14 residues. Trimming cost V 4 bases and J 4 bases, with 13 bases left between them. In germline, CDR1 is MNHNS, CDR2 SASEGT. TCRdb keeps only in-frame clones here, not all; method: immunoSEQ multiplex PCR. This repertoire shows tens of thousands of clones, more than 85% found once; its top ten account for roughly 0.4%. Sequencing used CD4+ T cells from peripheral blood mononuclear cells, obtained in the second trimester of pregnancy. The V gene is TRBV6-1, the J gene TRBJ1-1; D is undetermined. The clonotype was recovered from a female donor with multiple sclerosis, enrolled in a pregnancy study. The CDR3 loop reads CASSVRVGFTEAFF. Written as DNA, the CDR3 is TGTGCCAGCAGTGTGAGGGTGGGGTTCACTGAAGCTTTCTTT.